A selection of T cell receptor beta chains follows, all from one sample in a study of cytomegalovirus exposure and HLA in healthy donors. The method was immunoSEQ multiplex PCR; TCRdb's version includes in-frame clones alone and lacks a portion of them. The repertoire holds more than 95,000 clones, with approximately 70% as singletons. The sample consisted of PBMCs. The source is a man aged 55 to 70 in good health and CMV-seropositive. CDR3s include the opening cysteine and the closing phenylalanine or tryptophan. A D gene is named only where the DNA matches it firmly. The size of a clone is reported for some rows only, either as once, few or many, or as a class for expanded clones.

size,V,D,J,DNA,CDR3
NA,TRBV6-6,TRBD2,TRBJ2-1,TGTGCCAGCAACGTCCAAGCGGGGGCCTACAATGAGCAGTTCTTC,CASNVQAGAYNEQFF
NA,TRBV5-6,TRBD1,TRBJ2-2,TGTGCCAGTATGTGGGACAGGGGCGGCGGGGAGCTGTTTTTT,CASMWDRGGGELFF
NA,TRBV15,NA,TRBJ2-1,TGTGCCACCAGCAGAGATCTACAGGAGTACGAGCAGTTCTTC,CATSRDLQEYEQFF
NA,TRBV29-1,NA,TRBJ2-7,TGCAGCGTTCGGCAGGGCAGAGTGAGCGAGCAGTACTTC,CSVRQGRVSEQYF
once,TRBV5-1,NA,TRBJ2-2,TGCGCCAGCAGCTTGCGGGTGGACAGCACCGGGGAGCTGTTTTTT,CASSLRVDSTGELFF
NA,TRBV30,NA,TRBJ2-1,TGTGCCTGGAGTGTACTTAGGGGGGGGTACAATGAGCAGTTCTTC,CAWSVLRGGYNEQFF
few,TRBV5-1,NA,TRBJ2-1,TGCGCCAGCGGGCCCGGGGGGCCCTCCTACAATGAGCAGTTCTTC,CASGPGGPSYNEQFF
NA,TRBV19,TRBD1,TRBJ1-2,TGTGCCGCAGGGGGCGACAGAGCTAACTATGGCTACACCTTC,CAAGGDRANYGYTF
few,TRBV11-2,NA,TRBJ2-1,TGTGCCAGCAGCTTATCAGGGCGGTACAATGAGCAGTTCTTC,CASSLSGRYNEQFF
NA,TRBV6-4,NA,TRBJ2-7,TGTGCCAGAGCACACAGGACCCTCTACGAGCAGTACTTC,CARAHRTLYEQYF
NA,TRBV6-6,NA,TRBJ1-4,TGTGCCAGCAGCCGCAACGAGGCGGGATATGAAAAACTGTTTTTT,CASSRNEAGYEKLFF
few,TRBV6-1,TRBD1,TRBJ2-7,TGTGCCAGCAGTGAAGGGGGAACAGGGGGCGACGAGCAGTACTTC,CASSEGGTGGDEQYF
once,TRBV25-1,NA,TRBJ2-7,TGTGCCAGCAGTGTGCCGGGACAACCATACGAGCAGTACTTC,CASSVPGQPYEQYF
NA,TRBV19,TRBD2,TRBJ2-7,TGTGCCAGTAGTAATGGGCGGGGGGACTACGAGCAGTACTTC,CASSNGRGDYEQYF
NA,TRBV25-1,TRBD1,TRBJ2-7,TGTGCCAGCAGTCCACCCCTCGGGACAGGCTACGAGCAGTACTTC,CASSPPLGTGYEQYF
NA,TRBV28,NA,TRBJ2-7,TGTGCCAGCACCATACCCGGACAGTCCTACGAGCAGTACTTC,CASTIPGQSYEQYF
NA,TRBV7-8,TRBD1,TRBJ1-1,TGTGCCAGCAGCTTAGGGGGGACAGGGTCTGGCACTGAAGCTTTCTTT,CASSLGGTGSGTEAFF
NA,TRBV9,TRBD2,TRBJ2-1,TGTGCCAGCAGCGCCCGGACTAGCGGGGAGGGCGAGCAGTTCTTC,CASSARTSGEGEQFF
NA,TRBV5-1,NA,TRBJ2-5,TGCGCCAGCAGCTTTGTGGGGCAGACCTTTCAAGAGACCCAGTACTTC,CASSFVGQTFQETQYF
few,TRBV9,NA,TRBJ1-5,TGTGCCAGCAGCGTGACGGGAACTCAGCCCCAGCATTTT,CASSVTGTQPQHF
NA,TRBV5-1,NA,TRBJ1-1,TGCGCCAGCAGCTTGGCCGTCGGCACTGAAGCTTTCTTT,CASSLAVGTEAFF
NA,TRBV5-1,TRBD1,TRBJ2-7,TGCGCCAGCAGCCCAGGGGGCGGCGGGCTCGAGCAGTACTTC,CASSPGGGGLEQYF
NA,TRBV6-6,NA,TRBJ2-1,TGTGCCAGCAGTGCTCTAGGCCGCCATTTGCCGTTCTTC,CASSALGRHLPFF
NA,TRBV27,TRBD2,TRBJ2-7,TGTGCCTCGGGAGGGGGGGGCCCATACGAGCAGTACTTC,CASGGGGPYEQYF
NA,TRBV9,TRBD2,TRBJ2-3,TGTGCCAGCAGCGTAGCTTGGGGGACTAGAGTCGGGTTCGCAGATACGCAGTATTTT,CASSVAWGTRVGFADTQYF
NA,TRBV11-2,TRBD1,TRBJ2-1,TGTGCCAGCAGCCCTCGGGACAGGTCAAATGAGCAGTTCTTC,CASSPRDRSNEQFF
NA,TRBV5-6,TRBD2,TRBJ2-5,TGTGCCAGCAGCTTTTGGGCGGGGGGCGGACAGGAGACCCAGTACTTC,CASSFWAGGGQETQYF
few,TRBV2,NA,TRBJ1-5,TGTGCCAGCAGACAGGGTTTGGATCAGCCCCAGCATTTT,CASRQGLDQPQHF
few,TRBV11-3,NA,TRBJ2-1,TGTGCCAGCAGCTTACTTACAGGGTATGAGCAGTTCTTC,CASSLLTGYEQFF
NA,TRBV16,NA,TRBJ1-1,TGTGCCAGCAGCCAATCCCCCGGGAGGGCTGAAGCTTTCTTT,CASSQSPGRAEAFF
NA,TRBV27,NA,TRBJ1-2,TGTGCCAGCAGGAACTTCCCCTATGGCTACACCTTC,CASRNFPYGYTF
NA,TRBV7-2,TRBD1,TRBJ1-3,TGTGCCAGCAGGGGGGGACAGGGGGCGCGCGGAAACACCATATATTTT,CASRGGQGARGNTIYF
NA,TRBV5-6,TRBD2,TRBJ2-3,TGTGCCAGCAGCCTCGGGACTACAACAGATACGCAGTATTTT,CASSLGTTTDTQYF
once,TRBV18,NA,TRBJ2-1,TGTGCCAGCTCACGGGGGGTTAGCTCCTACAATGAGCAGTTCTTC,CASSRGVSSYNEQFF
NA,TRBV27,NA,TRBJ1-5,TGTGCCAGCAGTTCACGCAGGCAAGGTCAGCCCCAGCATTTT,CASSSRRQGQPQHF
NA,TRBV4-1,NA,TRBJ2-7,TGCGCCAGCAGCCAAGATCCCACAGGTAGGGGGTACGAGCAGTACTTC,CASSQDPTGRGYEQYF
NA,TRBV9,NA,TRBJ1-4,TGTGCCAGCAGCGTGCACGGACAGTGGGGTGAAAAACTGTTTTTT,CASSVHGQWGEKLFF
few,TRBV6-5,TRBD1,TRBJ2-5,TGTGCCAGCAGTCGGGACAGGGAAGTGCGTGAGACCCAGTACTTC,CASSRDREVRETQYF
NA,TRBV6-6,NA,TRBJ2-3,TGTGCCAGCAGCCATACTGGGACTAGCACAGATACGCAGTATTTT,CASSHTGTSTDTQYF
NA,TRBV5-1,NA,TRBJ2-7,TGCGCCAGCAGCTTCCCCCCCGGCTCCTACGAGCAGTACTTC,CASSFPPGSYEQYF
NA,TRBV29-1,NA,TRBJ2-7,TGCAGCGTTGAAGGGTCAGGGCTCTACGAGCAGTACTTC,CSVEGSGLYEQYF
NA,TRBV16,NA,TRBJ2-7,TGTGCCAGCAGCCAATACTCGACAGGCGAGCAGTACTTC,CASSQYSTGEQYF
NA,TRBV5-1,NA,TRBJ2-2,TGCGCCAGCAGGCTCGACATGTGGGCCGGGGAGCTGTTTTTT,CASRLDMWAGELFF
few,TRBV6-1,TRBD1,TRBJ1-4,TGTGCCAGCAACGACAGGGGGCATGAAAAACTGTTTTTT,CASNDRGHEKLFF
few,TRBV10-3,TRBD1,TRBJ1-3,TGTGCCATCAGTGCTTCCCGGACAGGGGTGGCTGGAAACACCATATATTTT,CAISASRTGVAGNTIYF
NA,TRBV7-9,NA,TRBJ1-4,TGTGCCAGCAGCGGGCGGGGGGTAGGCGAAAAACTGTTTTTT,CASSGRGVGEKLFF
few,TRBV28,NA,TRBJ1-3,TGTGCCAGCAGTTTATCAGGTGAAGGTGGAAACACCATATATTTT,CASSLSGEGGNTIYF
NA,TRBV9,NA,TRBJ2-3,TGTGCCAGCAGCGCAACAGGGTCCGATACGCAGTATTTT,CASSATGSDTQYF
NA,TRBV6-1,NA,TRBJ1-2,TGTGCCAGCAGTGAAACGGGGGACGGCTACACCTTC,CASSETGDGYTF
NA,TRBV2,TRBD1,TRBJ2-5,TGTGCCAGCAGTGAAGCAGGAGAGGGGGCCGGGGAGACCCAGTACTTC,CASSEAGEGAGETQYF
once,TRBV9,NA,TRBJ1-6,TGTGCCAGCAGCCCCGAGGCGGGAGGCTCACCCCTCCACTTT,CASSPEAGGSPLHF
NA,TRBV11-2,NA,TRBJ1-2,TGTGCCAGCAGCTTAATCCGGGGTCGTAGAGGGGAGGGCTATGGCTACACCTTC,CASSLIRGRRGEGYGYTF
once,TRBV28,NA,TRBJ2-3,TGTGCCAGCAGTGCACAGGGAGTAAGTGATACGCAGTATTTT,CASSAQGVSDTQYF
NA,TRBV29-1,NA,TRBJ2-7,TGCAGCGTTCGGCGTGCTAGCTCGGGATCCGAGCAGTACTTC,CSVRRASSGSEQYF